Below are 30 T cell receptor beta chains sequenced from a single sample in a study of cytomegalovirus exposure and HLA in healthy donors (dated by TCRdb to the late 2010s). The method behind the library was the immunoSEQ multiplex PCR assay. Here the immuneACCESS table is served through TCRdb, limited to in-frame sequences with V and J called. Missing clones are a known gap in these copies; in checked studies unresolved V genes cover under half, and the rest lacks a known reason. The sample table shows fewer than 400,000 clones, and around 86% are seen once. The ten biggest clones cover 0.65% to 0.85% of the sample. The sample consisted of PBMCs. Receptors originate from a woman aged 18-29 years in good health and CMV-seronegative.

This sequence joins TRBV7-2 and TRBJ2-7; D not resolved. CDR3 size: 12 residues. The germline V and J ends were trimmed by 1 base and 5 bases, with 6 bases remaining between them. Germline values: CDR1 SGHTA, CDR2 FQGNSA. Written as DNA, the CDR3 is TGTGCCAGCAGCTTAGACCACAACGAGCAGTACTTC. Its translation is CASSLDHNEQYF.

This chain connects TRBV28 to TRBJ2-1, with 11 positions matching TRBD2. CDR1 and CDR2 (germline): MDHEN, SYDVKM. This CDR3 is built from 15 residues. The V segment lost 8 bases and the J segment 5 bases; nucleotides outside the gene matches: 8. The CDR3 sequence is CASCETSGKHNEQFF. The DNA of the CDR3 is TGTGCCAGCTGTGAGACTAGCGGGAAACACAATGAGCAGTTCTTC.

The chain has TRBV7-9 and TRBJ2-3, with 7 bases identical to TRBD2. CDR1 SEHNR and CDR2 FQNEAQ come from the germline V gene (reference sequence). J lost 0 bases, V lost 5 bases, and 5 bases had no gene match. This CDR3 has 15 amino acids. CDR3 coding DNA: TGTGCCAGCAGCACCTCTAGCGGAAGCACAGATACGCAGTATTTT. This gives the protein CASSTSSGSTDTQYF.

V is TRBV13 and J is TRBJ2-7, with a possible D match to TRBD2 (5 bases). This CDR3 is built from 15 residues. V lost 1 base, J lost 2 bases, and 12 bases lay in between. In germline, CDR1 is PRHDT, CDR2 FYEKMQ (reference sequence). The CDR3 loop is CASSLERAETYEQYF. CDR3 DNA sequence: TGTGCCAGCAGCTTAGAGAGAGCGGAAACCTACGAGCAGTACTTC.

The chain has TRBV9 and TRBJ1-2, with D uncertain. CDR1 SGDLS and CDR2 YYNGEE come from the germline V gene. The CDR3 loop spans 14 amino acids. Trimming stripped 7 bases from V and 1 base from J, with 14 bases between. In nucleotides, the CDR3 is TGTGCCAGCTACTCAGGCCAGCTTAACTATGGCTACACCTTC. Translated, it gives CASYSGQLNYGYTF.

The chain uses TRBV5-5 and TRBJ1-2; 12 bases agree with TRBD1. V lost 1 base and J lost 3; bases outside the gene matches: 10. Germline V gene sequence: CDR1 SGHKS, CDR2 YYEKEE (reference sequence). The CDR3 runs to 18 residues. CDR3 amino acids: CASSLLGTGGSDDYGYTF. The CDR3 bases are TGTGCCAGCAGCTTGTTGGGGACAGGGGGCTCCGATGACTATGGCTACACCTTC.

The chain couples TRBV28 to TRBJ1-1; 7 nucleotides agree with TRBD1. CDR3 size: 15 residues. CDR1 is MDHEN, CDR2 SYDVKM, per germline. The V segment lost 7 bases and the J segment 3 bases; nucleotides outside the gene matches: 11. The CDR3 here is CASIPYRDSYTEAFF. The CDR3 coding sequence is TGTGCCAGCATCCCCTACCGGGACAGTTACACTGAAGCTTTCTTT.

The chain uses TRBV11-1 and TRBJ2-5; a weak D match, TRBD1 (5 bases). CDR1 is SGHAT and CDR2 is FQDESV in the germline V gene (reference sequence). Between the trimmed V and J ends, which lost 3 bases and 1 base, there was a span of 9 bases. CDR3 size: 14 residues. CDR3 protein: CASSFGQGQETQYF. The DNA of the CDR3 is TGTGCCAGCAGCTTTGGGCAGGGCCAAGAGACCCAGTACTTC.

V and J are TRBV5-1 and TRBJ1-4; 10 bases match TRBD1. The CDR3 covers 15 residues. Germline V gene lookup returns CDR1 SGHRS and CDR2 YFSETQ. V was clipped by 4 bases and J by 7 bases; unmatched bases: 7. CDR3 amino acids: CASSPLGTGAEKLFF. The CDR3, as DNA: TGCGCCAGCAGCCCCCTGGGGACAGGGGCTGAAAAACTGTTTTTT.

CDR3 loop: CASSRAASYEQYF. For the CDR3, the DNA is TGTGCCAGTAGTAGGGCAGCTTCCTACGAGCAGTACTTC. This chain uses TRBV19 with TRBJ2-7; D not certain. CDR1 LNHDA and CDR2 SQIVND come from the germline V gene (reference sequence). The length of the CDR3 is 13 residues. V dropped 4 bases and J dropped 1 base, with 8 bases sitting between them.

The CDR3 protein is CASRRGGKGTEAFF. CDR3 nucleotides: TGTGCCAGCAGACGCGGAGGAAAAGGCACTGAAGCTTTCTTT. The rearrangement uses TRBV6-5 and TRBJ1-1; D is uncertain. The CDR3 has 14 residues. Germline CDR1 MNHEY, CDR2 SVGAGI. Trimming removed 6 bases from V and 4 bases from J, with 15 bases in between.

This rearrangement joins TRBV6-5 to TRBJ2-1, with D perhaps matching TRBD1 (5 bases). Trimming pared 0 bases from V and 3 bases from J, leaving 9 bases between. CDR1 is MNHEY and CDR2 is SVGAGI in the germline V gene. The CDR3 has 15 amino acids. CDR3 coding DNA: TGTGCCAGCAGTTACTCGGGCAGGGACTACAATGAGCAGTTCTTC. Translation: CASSYSGRDYNEQFF.

CDR3 sequence reads: CASSSGNDHEQYF. CDR3 nucleotides: TGTGCCAGCAGCTCCGGGAACGACCACGAGCAGTACTTC. The chain joins TRBV7-9 to TRBJ2-7, with TRBD2 as a possible D gene (5 bases). Germline V gene lookup returns CDR1 SEHNR and CDR2 FQNEAQ (reference sequence). Trimming pared 4 bases from V and 5 bases from J, leaving 12 bases between. This CDR3 has 13 amino acids.

This clone was seen just once. This chain links TRBV6-6 with TRBJ2-4; D perhaps matches TRBD2 (6 bases). V was pared by 7 bases and J by 8 bases, with 18 bases between. CDR1 MNHNY and CDR2 SVGAGI come from the germline V gene (reference sequence). The CDR3 extends over 14 amino acids. CDR3: CASKEGVGGDIQYF. DNA for the CDR3: TGTGCCAGCAAGGAGGGCGTGGGAGGTGACATTCAGTACTTC.

V and J are TRBV2 and TRBJ2-5, with TRBD1 identical over 8 bases. CDR1 is SNHLY and CDR2 is FYNNEI in the germline V gene. After removal of 5 bases from V and 3 bases from J, the junction contained 5 bases not matched to a gene. The CDR3 extends over 14 amino acids. The CDR3 loop is CASSQTGDEETQYF. For the CDR3, the DNA is TGTGCCAGCAGTCAGACAGGGGACGAAGAGACCCAGTACTTC.

The rearrangement links TRBV4-2 to TRBJ2-3, with 9 bases identical to TRBD2. CDR1 is LGHNA and CDR2 is YNFKEQ in the germline V gene. There are 16 residues in the CDR3. V trimming: 0 bases; J trimming: 2 bases; junction bases outside the gene matches: 3. The DNA of the CDR3 is TGTGCCAGCAGCCAAGAGGCGGGAGGGATCACAGATACGCAGTATTTT. Translating gives CASSQEAGGITDTQYF.

The rearrangement joins TRBV6-4 to TRBJ1-2; D is undetermined. The CDR3 covers 11 residues. Germline CDR1 is MRHNA and CDR2 is SNTAGT. V lost 10 bases and J lost 4, with 10 bases in between. The CDR3 protein is CATRSGYGYTF. CDR3 sequence (DNA): TGTGCCACCCGGTCGGGCTATGGCTACACCTTC.

The chain has TRBV7-9 and TRBJ2-1; 10 bases are shared with TRBD2. CDR3 length: 16 amino acids. Germline lookup yields CDR1 SEHNR and CDR2 FQNEAQ (reference sequence). J lost 8 bases, V lost 1 base, and 8 bases had no gene match. The CDR3 DNA sequence: TGTGCCAGCAGCTTAGGGTCAGCGGGAGGGCTGGATGAGCAGTTCTTC. Translated, it gives CASSLGSAGGLDEQFF.

The chain uses TRBV13 and TRBJ2-7; 8 bases match TRBD1. The CDR3 loop spans 13 amino acids. Trimming removed 0 bases from V and 6 bases from J; junction bases left unmatched: 1. Looked up from germline, CDR1 is PRHDT and CDR2 is FYEKMQ (reference sequence). In DNA form, the CDR3 reads TGTGCCAGCAGCTTAGGCAGGGGGCCCGAGCAGTACTTC. Protein: CASSLGRGPEQYF.

The table lists this clone with a count of one. The J gene is TRBJ2-7, the V gene TRBV18, with 10 bases that match TRBD2. Trimming removed 1 base from V and 0 bases from J; junction bases left unmatched: 3. Looked up from germline, CDR1 is KGHSH and CDR2 is LQKENI. The CDR3 covers 16 residues. The CDR3 DNA is TGTGCCAGCTCACCACGACTAGCGGGTTCCTCCTACGAGCAGTACTTC. Protein: CASSPRLAGSSYEQYF.

The chain combines TRBV6-5 with TRBJ2-1; D is perhaps TRBD2 (6 bases). Trimming took 2 bases from V and 14 from J, leaving 10 bases between them. CDR3 length: 11 residues. CDR1 MNHEY and CDR2 SVGAGI come from the germline V gene. The CDR3 coding sequence is TGTGCCAGCAGTTACCGGGACTCGGAGTTCTTC. Translating gives CASSYRDSEFF.

The rearrangement links TRBV4-2 to TRBJ2-7; 11 bases match TRBD2. Germline loops: CDR1 LGHNA, CDR2 YNFKEQ. This CDR3 region has 20 residues. V shed 0 bases and J 2 bases; nucleotides not matched to a gene: 15. The CDR3, as DNA: TGTGCCAGCAGCCAAGATTATATCCCCTCCCTAGCGGGAGGCACCTACGAGCAGTACTTC. As protein: CASSQDYIPSLAGGTYEQYF.

The chain recombines TRBV15 with TRBJ2-6; 7 bases match TRBD1. This CDR3 has 18 amino acids. The germline V gene encodes CDR1 LNHNV and CDR2 YYDKDF (reference sequence). The trim removed 1 base at V and 0 bases at J, leaving 6 bases unmatched. CDR3 in amino acids: CATSRAGQIISGANVLTF. The CDR3 DNA is TGTGCCACCAGCAGAGCGGGACAGATTATCTCTGGGGCCAACGTCCTGACTTTC.

A note on this clone: Distinct nucleotide sequences in the sample also encode this CDR3. This chain connects TRBV5-4 to TRBJ2-3; 11 positions match TRBD2. The germline V gene has CDR1 SGHNT and CDR2 YYREEE (reference sequence). J gave up 5 bases and V 2 bases, and 1 base lay outside the gene matches. The CDR3 has 14 residues. CDR3 DNA sequence: TGTGCCAGCAGCTTCGGACTAGCGGGAGATACGCAGTATTTT. Its protein is CASSFGLAGDTQYF.

The gene calls are TRBV27 and TRBJ2-7; a weak D match, TRBD1 (5 bases). CDR3 length: 14 residues. Per germline, CDR1 MNHEY and CDR2 SMNVEV (reference sequence). Trimming removed 6 bases from V and 1 base from J, with 13 bases in between. The CDR3 DNA reads as TGTGCCAGCAGCTCAGACAGCTATTCCTACGAGCAGTACTTC. This encodes CASSSDSYSYEQYF.

This clone is a singleton in its sample. The V gene is TRBV9, the J gene TRBJ2-1; 7 bases line up with TRBD2. This CDR3 contains 13 residues. Trimming took 4 bases from V and 9 from J; bases not matched to a gene: 7. Looked up from germline, CDR1 is SGDLS and CDR2 is YYNGEE. DNA of the CDR3: TGTGCCAGCAGCCCAGGACTAGGAGGTGAGCAGTTCTTC. It is translated as CASSPGLGGEQFF.

The chain carries TRBV6-4 and TRBJ2-2; D may be TRBD2 (5 bases). The CDR3 runs to 14 residues. V shed 5 bases and J shed 4 bases, with 11 bases lying between them. Germline values: CDR1 MRHNA, CDR2 SNTAGT. In DNA form, the CDR3 reads TGTGCCAGCAGTCCGACCGGGGTCACCGGGGAGCTGTTTTTT. This codes for CASSPTGVTGELFF.

The chain recombines TRBV29-1 with TRBJ1-1; TRBD1 matches 8 bases. The CDR3 is 12 amino acids. The germline CDR1 and CDR2 sequences are SQVTM and ANQGSEA. DNA of the CDR3: TGCGGAACCCACAGGGGGGGGACTGAAGCTTTCTTT. This translates into CGTHRGGTEAFF. Based on the CDR3 plus reference TRBV29-1 and TRBJ1-1, the full variable domain is SAVISQKPSRDICQRGTSLTIQCQVDSQVTMMFWYRQQPGQSLTLIATANQGSEATYESGFVIDKFPISRPNLTFSTLTVSNMSPEDSSIYLCGTHRGGTEAFFGQGTRLTVV.

V usage is TRBV7-2 and J usage is TRBJ1-1; D is ambiguous. V was clipped by 5 bases and J by 0 bases, with 13 bases between them. CDR1 is SGHTA and CDR2 is FQGNSA in the germline V gene. CDR3 size: 15 residues. The CDR3 reads CASSLAWALNTEAFF. The CDR3 DNA reads as TGTGCCAGCAGCCTTGCGTGGGCCTTGAACACTGAAGCTTTCTTT.

This rearrangement joins TRBV6-5 to TRBJ1-2, with D hard to call. V dropped 2 bases and J dropped 1 base, with 5 bases sitting between them. The CDR3 runs to 13 residues. CDR1 is MNHEY, CDR2 SVGAGI, per germline. CDR3 loop: CASSYKLNYGYTF. The CDR3 DNA is TGTGCCAGCAGTTACAAACTTAACTATGGCTACACCTTC.